This T cell receptor beta chain derives from a study of blood T cell repertoires in COVID-19. Study overall: The samples span acute and convalescent COVID-19 from the United States, Italy and Spain.

Original handling: It was from reference gene primer amplification that nucleated cell counts were estimated. Generated by immunoSEQ multiplex PCR, the TCRdb table keeps only in-frame clones and is missing some. V and J calls and clone size are copied from that table; D and trimming were computed from the DNA. The repertoire holds a few hundred thousand clones, with around 83% as singletons. Unmatched junction bases numbered 10, after V lost 6 bases and J lost 0 bases. In germline, CDR1 is SQVTM, CDR2 ANQGSEA. This CDR3 is 15 amino acids long. J is TRBJ1-2 and V is TRBV29-1, with 7 nucleotides matching TRBD1. The sample was peripheral blood. This clonotype originated in a woman in her forties who had recovered from COVID-19. The CDR3 nucleotides read TGCAGCGTCAGAGGGGGCGAAGCCTCTAACTATGGCTACACCTTC. As protein: CSVRGGEASNYGYTF.